This T cell receptor beta chain was captured by sequencing in a study of Ad26.COV2.S vaccination and SARS-CoV-2 variants. The germline V and J ends were trimmed by 5 bases and 6 bases, with 17 bases remaining between them. The germline gives CDR1 SGHVS, CDR2 FNYEAQ. The CDR3 spans 15 residues. Described treatment: approximately 18 received Ad26.COV2.S at low or high dose, single or two shots; roughly five received placebo; per-sample allocation not given. Sample collection was performed on day 63 after the first vaccine or placebo injection. Study findings and constraints: Reportedly, after vaccination the spike-specific CD8+ and CD4+ T cell responses displayed substantial breadth. Vaccine recipients posted higher spike-specific TCR breadth than their placebo counterparts.

Profiled with immunoSEQ multiplex PCR; TCRdb holds only in-frame clones, not every one. The sample yields over 400,000 clones, around 92% seen once. About this clone: Antigen specificity is unknown.

The clonotype was recovered from a person between 18 and 60 years old who received the Ad26.COV2.S COVID-19 vaccine or a placebo. Sequenced material: peripheral blood, taken in a trial of Ad26.COV2.S vaccine versus placebo. V usage is TRBV7-6 and J usage is TRBJ2-1, with a possible D match to TRBD1 (5 bases). The CDR3 region is CASSPVQGSGNEQFF. The CDR3 coding sequence is TGTGCCAGCAGCCCAGTGCAGGGCTCAGGCAATGAGCAGTTCTTC.